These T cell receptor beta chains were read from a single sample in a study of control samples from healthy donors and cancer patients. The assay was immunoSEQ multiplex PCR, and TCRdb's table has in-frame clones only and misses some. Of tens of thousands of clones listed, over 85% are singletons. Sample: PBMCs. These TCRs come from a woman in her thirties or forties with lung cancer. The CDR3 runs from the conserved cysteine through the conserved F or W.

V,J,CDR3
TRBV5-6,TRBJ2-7,CASSRQDHEQYF
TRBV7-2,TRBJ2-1,CASSPWDPNNEQFF
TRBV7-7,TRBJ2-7,CASSLAWAPGNEQYF
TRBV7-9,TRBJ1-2,CASSLAIGSSGYTF
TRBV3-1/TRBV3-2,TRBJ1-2,CASSQESGGGYTF
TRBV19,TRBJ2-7,CASSIGGASSFYEQYF
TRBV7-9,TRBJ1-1,CASGGSMNTEAFF
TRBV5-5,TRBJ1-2,CASSLVGSYYGYTF
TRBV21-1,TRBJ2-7,CASSKEGRYEQYF
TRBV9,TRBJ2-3,CASSVGTSGGPWAQYF
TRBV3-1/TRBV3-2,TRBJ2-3,CASSQVRGDTQYF
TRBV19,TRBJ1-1,CASTPSDRGFTAFF
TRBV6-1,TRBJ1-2,CASSEGQGRGYGYTF
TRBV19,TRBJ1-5,CASSIRTGNQPQHF
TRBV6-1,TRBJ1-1,CASSEIGTEAFF
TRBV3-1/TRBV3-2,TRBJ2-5,CASSQEDQGLPTVTQYF
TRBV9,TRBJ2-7,CASSPGAVSSYEQYF
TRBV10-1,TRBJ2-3,CASKACDTQYF
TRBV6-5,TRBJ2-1,CASSYLRQGDNEQFF
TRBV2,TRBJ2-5,CASRKETQYF